These 20 T cell receptor beta chains share one sample of origin, sequenced in a study of T cell repertoires in ileal Crohn's disease. Measured with immunoSEQ multiplex PCR; TCRdb has only the in-frame clones, and not every one. The profile shows about 62,000 clones, roughly 91% of them singletons. The time point: neoterminal ileum biopsy at postoperative endoscopy, about 6 months after surgery. The specimen was ileal tissue. These TCRs come from an adult with Crohn's disease.

The genes are TRBV7-2 and TRBJ1-4; D might be TRBD1 (5 bases). The ends were cut back, 4 bases at V and 8 bases at J, with 11 bases in the middle. There are 13 residues in the CDR3. Germline V gene data show CDR1 as SGHTA and CDR2 as FQGNSA. This chain's CDR3 is CASSSRVSEKLFF. The CDR3 DNA is TGTGCCAGCAGCTCCAGGGTTTCCGAAAAACTGTTTTTT.

This clone has just one count. The chain recombines TRBV6-1 with TRBJ2-7; 7 nucleotides line up with TRBD1. Trimming cost V 6 bases and J 4 bases; bases outside gene matches: 6. The CDR3 spans 13 residues. Germline-derived CDR1 and CDR2 are MNHNS and SASEGT. This CDR3 is CASSRDSGYEQYF. CDR3 coding DNA: TGTGCCAGCAGCCGGGACAGCGGATACGAGCAGTACTTC.

The chain couples TRBV19 to TRBJ1-5; possibly TRBD1 for D (6 bases). The CDR3 runs 12 residues. Germline V gene data show CDR1 as LNHDA and CDR2 as SQIVND (reference sequence). Trimming pared 8 bases from V and 4 bases from J, leaving 9 bases between. The CDR3 coding sequence is TGTGCCAGTTCACAGGGAAATCAGCCCCAGCATTTT. Translated, it gives CASSQGNQPQHF.

This rearrangement joins TRBV30 to TRBJ1-5; D is unclear. Trimming removed 4 bases at V and 2 bases at J, with 9 bases between. This CDR3 is 13 amino acids long. Germline V gene lookup returns CDR1 GTSNPN and CDR2 SVGIG (reference sequence). The CDR3 region has the DNA TGTGCCTGGAAGGCGGAAGGCAATCAGCCCCAGCATTTT. Translating it yields CAWKAEGNQPQHF.

V gene TRBV23-1 combines with J gene TRBJ2-7; tentatively, D is TRBD1 (5 bases). TRBV23-1 counts as an open reading frame of uncertain function. V lost 1 base and J lost 6, with 13 bases in between. CDR3 size: 14 residues. CDR3 in DNA: TGCGCCAGCAGTCAATATCTAGGGGTAGGCGAGCAGTACTTC. Amino acids: CASSQYLGVGEQYF.

The chain combines TRBV6-5 with TRBJ1-2, with D perhaps TRBD1 (5 bases). The CDR3 spans 14 residues. CDR1 and CDR2 from the germline V gene are MNHEY and SVGAGI. Trimming removed 2 bases from V and 4 bases from J, with 11 bases in between. In nucleotides, the CDR3 is TGTGCCAGCAGTTACAAGGGGAACGGCTATGGCTACACCTTC. This encodes CASSYKGNGYGYTF.

CDR3 nucleotide sequence: TGTGCCAGCTCATCAGTCCAAGAGACCCAGTACTTC. Its translation: CASSSVQETQYF. The chain is built from TRBV18 and TRBJ2-5; D gene uncertain. The CDR3 runs to 12 residues. The germline V gene encodes CDR1 KGHSH and CDR2 LQKENI. The V and J ends lost 5 bases and 1 base respectively, with 5 bases between them.

The rearrangement joins TRBV9 to TRBJ1-4; TRBD1 is a possible D gene (5 bases). The CDR3 runs 13 residues. Looked up from germline, CDR1 is SGDLS and CDR2 is YYNGEE. Trimming took off 4 bases at V and 7 bases at J, with 11 bases between the two ends. CDR3: CASSRDSSEKLFF. CDR3 DNA: TGTGCCAGCAGCAGAGACAGTTCTGAAAAACTGTTTTTT.

V and J are TRBV7-2 and TRBJ2-7; 10 nucleotides agree with TRBD2. Trimming took 5 bases from V and 6 from J; bases not matched to a gene: 7. Germline-derived CDR1 and CDR2 are SGHTA and FQGNSA. There are 14 residues in the CDR3. CDR3 in DNA: TGTGCCAGCAGCACCGGGACTAGCGCCCTCGAGCAGTACTTC. It codes for CASSTGTSALEQYF.

This sequence joins TRBV4-2 and TRBJ2-1, with D perhaps matching TRBD2 (6 bases). The CDR3 is 13 amino acids. The V and J ends lost 0 bases and 15 bases respectively, with 15 bases between them. Per the germline V gene, CDR1 is LGHNA and CDR2 is YNFKEQ. CDR3 nucleotide sequence: TGTGCCAGCAGCCAAGATTTCAGGACTAAGGGGTTCTTC. Encoded protein: CASSQDFRTKGFF.

The V call is TRBV6-1, the J call TRBJ1-2; TRBD1 matches at 10 bases. CDR3 length: 15 amino acids. V shed 6 bases and J 5 bases; nucleotides not matched to a gene: 9. Germline V gene data show CDR1 as MNHNS and CDR2 as SASEGT. CDR3 in DNA: TGTGCCAGCAGCCCCTCGGGACAGGGGTTTTATGGCTACACCTTC. Translated: CASSPSGQGFYGYTF.

The chain recombines TRBV5-4 with TRBJ1-3, with 8 bases identical to TRBD1. The ends lost 10 bases at V and 2 bases at J; junction bases unmatched: 5. This CDR3 comprises 13 residues. From germline, CDR1 is SGHNT and CDR2 YYREEE (reference sequence). CDR3 loop: CAGGQAAGNTIYF. Written as DNA, the CDR3 is TGTGCCGGGGGACAGGCGGCTGGAAACACCATATATTTT. Full variable domain (outside the CDR3, taken from reference TRBV5-4 and TRBJ1-3): ETGVTQSPTHLIKTRGQQVTLRCSSQSGHNTVSWYQQALGQGPQFIFQYYREEENGRGNFPPRFSGLQFPNYSSELNVNALELDDSALYLCAGGQAAGNTIYFGEGSWLTVV.

CDR3: CAWSKTKGQGGSGTQYF. The CDR3, as DNA: TGTGCCTGGAGCAAAACAAAGGGACAGGGTGGTAGCGGGACCCAGTACTTC. The rearrangement links TRBV30 to TRBJ2-5; 9 nucleotides agree with TRBD1. The germline gives CDR1 GTSNPN, CDR2 SVGIG (reference sequence). CDR3 length: 17 residues. Losses at the gene ends were 3 bases for V and 7 bases for J; bases not matched to a gene: 18.

This clone occurred a few times. CDR3 nucleotides: TGTGCCAGCAGCTTAGCCAAGTCCGGGACTCACATCTACGAGCAGTACTTC. Protein product: CASSLAKSGTHIYEQYF. V and J are TRBV11-3 and TRBJ2-7, with D possibly matching TRBD2 (6 bases). Germline V CDR1 and CDR2: SGHNT, YENEEA. The CDR3 covers 17 residues. V lost 1 base to trimming and J lost 3 bases, with 19 bases between them.

The V and J genes are TRBV27 and TRBJ2-7; 7 bases fit TRBD1. CDR1 and CDR2 from the germline V gene are MNHEY and SMNVEV (reference sequence). The CDR3 consists of 14 residues. With V trimmed by 4 bases and J by 4 bases, 7 bases remained unmatched. In nucleotides, the CDR3 is TGTGCCAGCAGTTATTTGGACAGGCCTTACGAGCAGTACTTC. Translation: CASSYLDRPYEQYF.

This chain uses TRBV9 with TRBJ1-5; 10 nucleotides line up with TRBD1. Losses at the gene ends were 0 bases for V and 6 bases for J; bases not matched to a gene: 0. This CDR3 region has 14 residues. The V gene's germline CDR1 is SGDLS and CDR2 YYNGEE. The CDR3 nucleotides read TGTGCCAGCAGCGTAGGGACAGGGGGTCAGCCCCAGCATTTT. Translating it yields CASSVGTGGQPQHF.

The chain combines TRBV11-3 with TRBJ2-3; 14 positions match TRBD2. The CDR3 consists of 17 residues. J lost 8 bases, V lost 4 bases, and 11 bases had no gene match. Germline lookup yields CDR1 SGHNT and CDR2 YENEEA. The CDR3 nucleotides read TGTGCCAGCAGCTCCCCCGGACTAGCGGGAGGTTCGGCTACGCAGTATTTT. It is translated as CASSSPGLAGGSATQYF.

In DNA form, the CDR3 reads TGTGCCAGCAGCTTAGGGGTGGCCGGGACTCGCGGCTACACCTTC. The encoded protein is CASSLGVAGTRGYTF. The J gene is TRBJ1-2, the V gene TRBV7-8; perhaps TRBD1 as D (5 bases). The V end lost 1 base, the J end lost 8 bases, and 17 bases lay between the germline ends. CDR1 and CDR2 from the germline V gene are SGHVS and FQNEAQ. This CDR3 has 15 amino acids.

The CDR3 region is CASSLDAGQETQYF. CDR3 DNA sequence: TGTGCCAGCAGCTTAGACGCAGGGCAAGAGACCCAGTACTTC. This chain uses TRBV7-6 with TRBJ2-5; D possibly corresponds to TRBD1 (5 bases). The CDR3 runs to 14 residues. CDR1 and CDR2 (germline): SGHVS, FNYEAQ. Trimming left V 1 base short and J 2 bases short, with 8 bases between.

The DNA for the CDR3 is TGTGCCAGTAGTAAGACAGGGTTTAATTCACCCCTCCACTTT. It translates to CASSKTGFNSPLHF. The V gene is TRBV19, the J gene TRBJ1-6; 7 bases map to TRBD1. Per germline, CDR1 LNHDA and CDR2 SQIVND (reference sequence). V trimming: 4 bases; J trimming: 6 bases; junction bases outside the gene matches: 3. This CDR3 region has 14 residues.